This T cell receptor beta chain was identified in a study of blood T cells in healthy people across ages. Trimming cost V 6 bases and J 13 bases, with 16 bases left between them. CDR3 length: 12 residues. The V gene's germline CDR1 is MDHEN and CDR2 SYDVKM. Combining a sample-barcoded 5' primer with a J-beta primer mix, a second PCR ran for roughly 6 to 12 cycles. A single record per CDR3 protein comes from TCRdb applying MiXCR to the 5' RACE reads. The sample holds 700,000 or so distinct CDR3 sequences, about a fifth seen once. This clonotype has a count of ten or more. This TCR was recovered from a man in his 70s in good health. This rearrangement joins TRBV28 to TRBJ2-1; D is perhaps TRBD2 (5 bases). Sequences were obtained from blood. The CDR3, as DNA: TGTGCCAGCAGGGACTTCACCGAGATACAGTTCTTC. It codes for CASRDFTEIQFF.